This section outlines one T cell receptor beta chain sequence together with its context. The germline V gene has CDR1 SQVTM and CDR2 ANQGSEA. This CDR3 has 18 amino acids. This entry comes from a study of CXCR3-negative and CXCR3-positive naive CD8 T cells. Via 5' RACE with UMI labels, TRB cDNA libraries were prepared. TCRdb reprocessed the 5' RACE reads, keeping one entry per CDR3 protein, no DNA. This table holds fewer than 95,000 distinct CDR3 sequences. The TCR originated in a human donor in good health. Some clones in this sample may be carry-over from other donors' samples. The rearrangement uses TRBV29-1 and TRBJ2-7; TCRdb names TRBD2, which stays unverified in the absence of DNA. The sample comprised naive CXCR3- CD8+ T cells from blood. Subset noted: CD45RO-CCR7+CD27+CD95- naive CD8+ T cells lacking CXCR3 (TNR3-). CDR3 loop: CSVEVWGTSGSNSYEQYF.